This paragraph covers one T cell receptor beta chain sequence. This sample was included in a study of control samples from healthy donors and cancer patients. CDR1 GTSNPN and CDR2 SVGIG come from the germline V gene (reference sequence). This CDR3 is 13 amino acids long. V gave up 8 bases and J gave up 5 bases; unmatched junction bases: 5. Generated by immunoSEQ multiplex PCR, the TCRdb table keeps only in-frame clones and is missing some. The table includes over 90,000 clones, about 90% detected once. Sequences were obtained from blood. V is TRBV30 and J is TRBJ2-1, with 11 bases that match TRBD2. This receptor was taken from a woman in her late teens or twenties in good health. The CDR3 loop is CAHTSGSNNEQFF. The CDR3 bases are TGTGCCCATACTAGCGGGAGTAACAATGAGCAGTTCTTC. Together with reference TRBV30 and TRBJ2-1, the CDR3 gives the full variable domain: SQTIHQWPATLVQPVGSPLSLECTVEGTSNPNLYWYRQAAGRGLQLLFYSVGIGQISSEVPQNLSASRPQDRQFILSSKKLLLSDSGFYLCAHTSGSNNEQFFGPGTRLTVL.